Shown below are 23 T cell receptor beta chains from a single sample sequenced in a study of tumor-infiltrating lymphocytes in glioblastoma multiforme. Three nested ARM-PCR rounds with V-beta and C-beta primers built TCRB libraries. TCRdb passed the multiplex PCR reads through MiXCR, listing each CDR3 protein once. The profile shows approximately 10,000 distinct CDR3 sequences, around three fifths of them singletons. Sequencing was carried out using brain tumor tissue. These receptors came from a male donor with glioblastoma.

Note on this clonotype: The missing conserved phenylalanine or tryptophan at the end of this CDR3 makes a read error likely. As DNA, the CDR3 is TGTGCCAGTAGTGAGTCGGGTGGAGGAGATACGCAGTATTAT. Translation gives CASSESGGGDTQYY. The V call is TRBV6-1, the J call TRBJ2-3, with D possibly TRBD2 on 5 matching bases. Germline CDR1 reads MNHNS; CDR2 reads SASEGT. The CDR3 consists of 14 residues.

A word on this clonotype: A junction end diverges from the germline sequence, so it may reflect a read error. CDR3 region: CDSSLSLGGYTF. CDR3 nucleotides: TGTGACAGCAGTTTGTCCCTCGGGGGATACACCTTC. This chain connects TRBV28 to TRBJ1-2, with D tentatively TRBD1 (5 bases). Germline CDR1 is MDHEN and CDR2 is SYDVKM. This CDR3 has 12 amino acids.

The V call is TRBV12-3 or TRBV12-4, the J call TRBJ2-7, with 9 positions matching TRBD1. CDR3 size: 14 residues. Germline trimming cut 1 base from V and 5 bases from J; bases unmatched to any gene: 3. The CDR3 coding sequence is TGTGCCAGCAGTTTAGGGGGACAGGGTCACGAGCAGTACTTC. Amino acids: CASSLGGQGHEQYF.

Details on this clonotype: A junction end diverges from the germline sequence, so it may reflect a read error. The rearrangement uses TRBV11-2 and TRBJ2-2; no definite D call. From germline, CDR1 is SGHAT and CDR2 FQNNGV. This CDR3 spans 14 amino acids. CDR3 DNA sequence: TGTGCCGGCAGCTTAGATCTAGATCCCCGGGAGCTGTTTTTT. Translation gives CAGSLDLDPRELFF.

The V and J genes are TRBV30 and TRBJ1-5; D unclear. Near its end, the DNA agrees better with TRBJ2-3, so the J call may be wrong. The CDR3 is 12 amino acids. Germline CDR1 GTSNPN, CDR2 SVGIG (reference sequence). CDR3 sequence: CARSVGNQPQYF. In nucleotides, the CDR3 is TGTGCTCGGAGTGTGGGTAATCAGCCCCAGTATTTT.

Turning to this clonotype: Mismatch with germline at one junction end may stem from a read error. As DNA, the CDR3 is TGTGCCATCAATGAGTCGGGACATGAGCAACACTTC. Encoded protein: CAINESGHEQHF. This sequence joins TRBV10-3 and TRBJ2-7; tentatively, D is TRBD1 (6 bases). This CDR3 spans 12 amino acids. CDR1 ENHRY and CDR2 SYGVKD come from the germline V gene.

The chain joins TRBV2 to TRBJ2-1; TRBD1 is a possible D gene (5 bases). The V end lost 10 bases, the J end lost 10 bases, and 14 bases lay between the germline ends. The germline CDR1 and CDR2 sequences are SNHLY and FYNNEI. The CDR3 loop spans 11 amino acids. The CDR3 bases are TGTGCCACGGTAGGGGTGGCCGAGCAGTTCTTC. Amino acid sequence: CATVGVAEQFF.

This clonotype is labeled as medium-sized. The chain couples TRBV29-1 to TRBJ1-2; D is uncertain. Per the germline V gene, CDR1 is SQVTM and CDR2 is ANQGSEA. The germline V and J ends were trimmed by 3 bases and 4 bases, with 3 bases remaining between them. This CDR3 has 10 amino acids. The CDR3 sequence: CSVDPYGYTF. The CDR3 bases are TGCAGCGTTGATCCCTATGGCTACACCTTC.

CDR3 bases: TGTGCCAGCAGTGTACGGGACAGTGGAAGTCAGCCCCAGCATTTT. Translation: CASSVRDSGSQPQHF. The chain employs TRBV6-1 and TRBJ1-5; TRBD1 matches at 7 bases. This CDR3 comprises 15 residues. The trim removed 4 bases at V and 6 bases at J, leaving 9 bases unmatched. Per germline, CDR1 MNHNS and CDR2 SASEGT.

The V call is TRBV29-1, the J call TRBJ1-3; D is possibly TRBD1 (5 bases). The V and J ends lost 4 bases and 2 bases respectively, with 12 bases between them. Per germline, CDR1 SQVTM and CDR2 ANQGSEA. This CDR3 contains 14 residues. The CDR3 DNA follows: TGCAGCGTTGGTTGGGGGAACCCTGGAAACACCATATATTTT. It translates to CSVGWGNPGNTIYF.

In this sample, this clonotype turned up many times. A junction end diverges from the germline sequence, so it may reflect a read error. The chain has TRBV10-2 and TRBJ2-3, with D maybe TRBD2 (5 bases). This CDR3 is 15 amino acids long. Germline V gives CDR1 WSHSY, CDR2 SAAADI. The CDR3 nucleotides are TGCGCCGGCAGTGACCTAGGCGGGAGCACAGATACGCAGTATTTT. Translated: CAGSDLGGSTDTQYF.

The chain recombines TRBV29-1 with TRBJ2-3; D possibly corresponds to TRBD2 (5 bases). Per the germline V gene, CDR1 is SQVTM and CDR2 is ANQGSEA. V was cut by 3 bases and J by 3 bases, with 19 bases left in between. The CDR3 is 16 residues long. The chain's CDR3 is CSVELVGGGETDTQYF. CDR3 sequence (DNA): TGCAGCGTTGAGCTCGTAGGAGGTGGGGAGACAGATACGCAGTATTTT.

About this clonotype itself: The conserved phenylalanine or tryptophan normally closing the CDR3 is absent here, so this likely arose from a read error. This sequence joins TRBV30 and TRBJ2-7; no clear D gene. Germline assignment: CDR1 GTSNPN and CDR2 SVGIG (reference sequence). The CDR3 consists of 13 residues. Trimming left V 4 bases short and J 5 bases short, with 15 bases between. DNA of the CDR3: TGTGCCTGGACTTTCGCCTGTTCCCACGAGCAGTACTCG. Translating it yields CAWTFACSHEQYS.

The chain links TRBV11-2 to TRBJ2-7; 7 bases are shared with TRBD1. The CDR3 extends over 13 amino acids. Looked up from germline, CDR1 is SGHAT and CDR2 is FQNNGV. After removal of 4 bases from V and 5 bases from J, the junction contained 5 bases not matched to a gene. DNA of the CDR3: TGTGCCAGCAGCTCCTATACAGGGGACGAGCAGTACTTC. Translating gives CASSSYTGDEQYF.

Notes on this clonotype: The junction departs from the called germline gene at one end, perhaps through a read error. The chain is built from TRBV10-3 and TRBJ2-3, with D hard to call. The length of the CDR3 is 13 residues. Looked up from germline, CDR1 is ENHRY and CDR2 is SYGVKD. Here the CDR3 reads CVISEPPTDTQYF. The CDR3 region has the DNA TGTGTCATCAGTGAGCCCCCCACAGATACGCAGTATTTT.

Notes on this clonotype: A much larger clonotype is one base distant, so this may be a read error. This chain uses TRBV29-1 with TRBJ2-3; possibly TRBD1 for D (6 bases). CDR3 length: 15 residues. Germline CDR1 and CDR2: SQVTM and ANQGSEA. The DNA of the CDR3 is TGCAGCGTTGAAGATCCCCTTCCCTGGACAGATATGCAGTATTTT. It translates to CSVEDPLPWTDMQYF.

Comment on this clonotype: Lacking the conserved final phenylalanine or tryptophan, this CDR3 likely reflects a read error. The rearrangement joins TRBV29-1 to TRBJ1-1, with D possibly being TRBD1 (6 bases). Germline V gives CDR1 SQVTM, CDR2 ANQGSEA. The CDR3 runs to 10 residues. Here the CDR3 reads CSVGDTGAFS. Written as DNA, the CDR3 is TGCAGCGTTGGGGACACTGGAGCTTTCTCT.

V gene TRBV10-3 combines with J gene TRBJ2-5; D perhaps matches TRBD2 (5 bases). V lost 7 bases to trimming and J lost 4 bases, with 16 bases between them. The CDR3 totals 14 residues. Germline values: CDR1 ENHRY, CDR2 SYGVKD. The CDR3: CAIMNSLAGETQYF. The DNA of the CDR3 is TGTGCCATCATGAATTCCCTAGCAGGAGAGACCCAGTACTTC.

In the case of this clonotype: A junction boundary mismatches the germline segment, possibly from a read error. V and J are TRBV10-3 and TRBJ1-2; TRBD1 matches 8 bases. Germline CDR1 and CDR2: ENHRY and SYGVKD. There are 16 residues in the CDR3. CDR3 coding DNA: TGTGCCATCAGTAACCTCACCCCACAGGGGGAATATGGCTACGCCTTC. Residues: CAISNLTPQGEYGYAF.

The CDR3 DNA follows: TGTGCCAGCAGTGAAATGTTGGGACACTCTGGAAACACCATATATTTT. Translating gives CASSEMLGHSGNTIYF. This chain links TRBV6-1 with TRBJ1-3; TRBD1 is a possible D gene (6 bases). V lost 2 bases and J 0 bases, leaving 11 bases between the germline ends. The V gene's germline CDR1 is MNHNS and CDR2 SASEGT. This CDR3 comprises 16 residues.

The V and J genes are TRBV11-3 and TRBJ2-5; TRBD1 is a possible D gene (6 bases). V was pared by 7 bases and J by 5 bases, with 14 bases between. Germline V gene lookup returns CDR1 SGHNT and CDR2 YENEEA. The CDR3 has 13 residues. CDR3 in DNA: TGTGCCAGCACGCCACAGGGATCGGAGACCCAGTACTTC. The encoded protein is CASTPQGSETQYF.

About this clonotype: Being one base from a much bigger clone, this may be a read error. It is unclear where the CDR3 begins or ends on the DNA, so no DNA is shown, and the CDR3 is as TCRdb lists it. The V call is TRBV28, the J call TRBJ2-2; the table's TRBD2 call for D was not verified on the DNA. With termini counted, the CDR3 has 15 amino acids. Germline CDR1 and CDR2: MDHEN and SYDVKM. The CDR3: CATVGPGLAGGELVF.

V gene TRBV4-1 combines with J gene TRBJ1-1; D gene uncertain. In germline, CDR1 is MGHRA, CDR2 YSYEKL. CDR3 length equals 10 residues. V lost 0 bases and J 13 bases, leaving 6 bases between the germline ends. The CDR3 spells CASSQDGRFF. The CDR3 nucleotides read TGCGCCAGCAGCCAAGACGGGCGTTTCTTT.